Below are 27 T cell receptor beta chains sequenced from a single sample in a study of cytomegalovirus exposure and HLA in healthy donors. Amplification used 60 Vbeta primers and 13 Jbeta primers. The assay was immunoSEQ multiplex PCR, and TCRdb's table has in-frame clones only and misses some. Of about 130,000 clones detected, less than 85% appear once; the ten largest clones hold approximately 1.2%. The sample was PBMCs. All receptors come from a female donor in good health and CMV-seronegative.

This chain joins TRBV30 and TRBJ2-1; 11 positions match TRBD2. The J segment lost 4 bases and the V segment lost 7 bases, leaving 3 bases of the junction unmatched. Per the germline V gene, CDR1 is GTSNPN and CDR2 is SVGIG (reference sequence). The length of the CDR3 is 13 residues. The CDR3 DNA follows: TGTGCCTCCCTAGCGGGGGGTTACAATGAGCAGTTCTTC. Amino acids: CASLAGGYNEQFF.

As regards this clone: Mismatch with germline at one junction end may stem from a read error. The CDR3, as DNA: TGTGCTAGCAGCTCGGACAGGGGCCGAAACACCATATATTTT. It codes for CASSSDRGRNTIYF. The chain has TRBV7-7 and TRBJ1-3, with 9 nucleotides matching TRBD1. Per germline, CDR1 SSHAT and CDR2 FNYEAQ (reference sequence). This CDR3 contains 14 residues.

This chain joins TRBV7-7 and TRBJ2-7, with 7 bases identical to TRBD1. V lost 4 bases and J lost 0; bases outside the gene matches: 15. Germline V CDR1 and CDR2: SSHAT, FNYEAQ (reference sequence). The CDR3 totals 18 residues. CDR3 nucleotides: TGTGCCAGCAGCTCCGGCACCGGGACAGATAAATGCTCCTACGAGCAGTACTTC. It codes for CASSSGTGTDKCSYEQYF. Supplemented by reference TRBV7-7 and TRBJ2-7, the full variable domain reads GAGVSQSPRYKVTKRGQDVTLRCDPISSHATLYWYQQALGQGPEFLTYFNYEAQPDKSGLPSDRFSAERPEGSISTLTIQRTEQRDSAMYRCASSSGTGTDKCSYEQYFGPGTRLTVT.

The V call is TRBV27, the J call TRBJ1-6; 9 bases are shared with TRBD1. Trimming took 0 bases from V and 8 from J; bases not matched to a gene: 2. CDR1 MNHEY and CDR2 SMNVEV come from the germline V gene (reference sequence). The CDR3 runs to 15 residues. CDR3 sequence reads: CASSLSGTGYSPLHF. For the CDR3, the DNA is TGTGCCAGCAGTTTATCCGGGACAGGGTATTCACCCCTCCACTTT.

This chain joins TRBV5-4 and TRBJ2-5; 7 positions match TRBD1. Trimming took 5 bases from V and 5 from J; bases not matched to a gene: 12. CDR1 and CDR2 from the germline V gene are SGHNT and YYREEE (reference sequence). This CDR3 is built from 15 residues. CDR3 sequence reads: CASRAGTVPLETQYF. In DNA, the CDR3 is TGTGCCAGCAGGGCCGGGACAGTCCCCCTGGAGACCCAGTACTTC.

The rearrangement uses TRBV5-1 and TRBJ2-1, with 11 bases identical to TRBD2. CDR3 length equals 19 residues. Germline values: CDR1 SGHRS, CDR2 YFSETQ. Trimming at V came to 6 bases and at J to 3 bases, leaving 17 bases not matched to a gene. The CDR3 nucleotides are TGCGCCAGCAACCCCCCGGCTAGCGGGGGGCGAAGACTCTACAATGAGCAGTTCTTC. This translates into CASNPPASGGRRLYNEQFF.

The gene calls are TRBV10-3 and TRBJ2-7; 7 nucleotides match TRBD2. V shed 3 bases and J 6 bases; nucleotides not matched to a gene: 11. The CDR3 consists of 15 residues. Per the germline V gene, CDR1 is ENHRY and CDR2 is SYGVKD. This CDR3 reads CAISDSGGPSFEQYF. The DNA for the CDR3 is TGTGCCATCAGTGACTCGGGAGGACCCTCATTCGAGCAGTACTTC.

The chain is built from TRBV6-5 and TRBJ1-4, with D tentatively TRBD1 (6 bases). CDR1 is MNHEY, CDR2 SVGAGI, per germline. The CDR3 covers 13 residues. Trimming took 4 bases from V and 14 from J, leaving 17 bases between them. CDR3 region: CASSFIQGGWLFF. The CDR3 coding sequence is TGTGCCAGCAGTTTCATACAGGGCGGTTGGCTGTTTTTT.

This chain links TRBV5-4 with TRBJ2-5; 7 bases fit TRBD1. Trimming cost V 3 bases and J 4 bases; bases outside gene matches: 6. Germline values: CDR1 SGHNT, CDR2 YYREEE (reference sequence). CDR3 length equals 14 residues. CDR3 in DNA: TGTGCCAGCAGCTCCAGGGGGATCCGAGAGACCCAGTACTTC. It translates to CASSSRGIRETQYF.

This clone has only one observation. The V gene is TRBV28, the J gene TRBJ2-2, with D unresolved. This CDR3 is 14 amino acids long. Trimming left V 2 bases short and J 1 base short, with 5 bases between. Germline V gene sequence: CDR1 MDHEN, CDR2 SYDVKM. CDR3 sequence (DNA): TGTGCCAGCAGTTTAGGCGGGAACACCGGGGAGCTGTTTTTT. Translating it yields CASSLGGNTGELFF.

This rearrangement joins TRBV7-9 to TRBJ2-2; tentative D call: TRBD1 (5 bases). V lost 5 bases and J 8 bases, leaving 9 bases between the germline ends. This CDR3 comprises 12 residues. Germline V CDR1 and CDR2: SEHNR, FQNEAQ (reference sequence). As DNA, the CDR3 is TGTGCCAGCAGCCGGCCAGGGGGGGAGCTGTTTTTT. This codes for CASSRPGGELFF.

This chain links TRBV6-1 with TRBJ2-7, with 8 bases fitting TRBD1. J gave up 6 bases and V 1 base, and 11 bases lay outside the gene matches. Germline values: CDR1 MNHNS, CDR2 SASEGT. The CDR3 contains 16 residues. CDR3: CASSEVGQGGSGEQYF. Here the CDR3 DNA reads TGTGCCAGCAGTGAAGTCGGACAGGGAGGATCGGGCGAGCAGTACTTC.

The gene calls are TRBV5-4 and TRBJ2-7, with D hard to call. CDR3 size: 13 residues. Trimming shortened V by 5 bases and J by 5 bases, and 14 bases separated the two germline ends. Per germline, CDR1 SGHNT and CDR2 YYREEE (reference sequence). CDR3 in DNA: TGTGCCAGCAGTGGATCCCTAGGAGACGAGCAGTACTTC. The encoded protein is CASSGSLGDEQYF.

CDR3 nucleotides: TGTGCCAGCAGCTTGATTAGCCTCCGAGGGCCCGAGCAGTACTTC. Residues: CASSLISLRGPEQYF. This sequence joins TRBV28 and TRBJ2-7; the D gene is possibly TRBD2 (5 bases). CDR3 size: 15 residues. Trimming left V 6 bases short and J 6 bases short, with 21 bases between. Germline CDR1 MDHEN, CDR2 SYDVKM.

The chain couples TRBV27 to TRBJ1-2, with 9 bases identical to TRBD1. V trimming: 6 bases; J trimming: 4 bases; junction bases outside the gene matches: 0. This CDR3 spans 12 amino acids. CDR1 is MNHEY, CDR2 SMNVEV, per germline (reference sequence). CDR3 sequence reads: CASRTGGYGYTF. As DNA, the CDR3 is TGTGCCAGCAGGACAGGGGGCTATGGCTACACCTTC.

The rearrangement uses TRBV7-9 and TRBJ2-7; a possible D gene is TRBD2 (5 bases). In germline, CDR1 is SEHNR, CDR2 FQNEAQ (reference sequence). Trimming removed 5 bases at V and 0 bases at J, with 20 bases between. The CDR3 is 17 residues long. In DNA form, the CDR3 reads TGTGCCAGCAGCCCCCGGGATCAGGACGTAAGCTCCTACGAGCAGTACTTC. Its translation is CASSPRDQDVSSYEQYF.

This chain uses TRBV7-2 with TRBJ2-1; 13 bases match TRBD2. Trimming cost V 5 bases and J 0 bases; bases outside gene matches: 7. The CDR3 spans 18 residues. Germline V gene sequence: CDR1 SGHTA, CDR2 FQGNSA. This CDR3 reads CASSKGTSGMSSYNEQFF. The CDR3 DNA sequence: TGTGCCAGCAGCAAAGGGACTAGCGGGATGAGCTCCTACAATGAGCAGTTCTTC.

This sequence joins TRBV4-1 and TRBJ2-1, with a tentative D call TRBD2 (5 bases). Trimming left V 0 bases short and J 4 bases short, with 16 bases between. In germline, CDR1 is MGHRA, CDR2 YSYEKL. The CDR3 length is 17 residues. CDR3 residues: CASSQDPLAELYNEQFF. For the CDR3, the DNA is TGCGCCAGCAGCCAAGATCCCCTAGCCGAGCTGTACAATGAGCAGTTCTTC.

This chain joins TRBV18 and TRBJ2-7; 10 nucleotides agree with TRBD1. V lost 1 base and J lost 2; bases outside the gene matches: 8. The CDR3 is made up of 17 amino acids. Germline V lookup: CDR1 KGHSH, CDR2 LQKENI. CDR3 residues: CASSPLPGQGNTYEQYF. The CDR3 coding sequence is TGTGCCAGCTCACCACTTCCGGGACAGGGGAATACCTACGAGCAGTACTTC.

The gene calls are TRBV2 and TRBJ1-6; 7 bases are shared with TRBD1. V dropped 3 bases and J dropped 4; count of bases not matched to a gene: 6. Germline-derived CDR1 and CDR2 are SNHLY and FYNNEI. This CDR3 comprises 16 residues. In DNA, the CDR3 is TGTGCCAGCAGTGACCCACAGACAGGGTATAATTCACCCCTCCACTTT. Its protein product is CASSDPQTGYNSPLHF.

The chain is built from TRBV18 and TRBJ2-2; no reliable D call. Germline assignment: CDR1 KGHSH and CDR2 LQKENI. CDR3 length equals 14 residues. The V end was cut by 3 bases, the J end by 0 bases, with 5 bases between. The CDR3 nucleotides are TGTGCCAGCTCACCTATCGCGAACACCGGGGAGCTGTTTTTT. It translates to CASSPIANTGELFF.

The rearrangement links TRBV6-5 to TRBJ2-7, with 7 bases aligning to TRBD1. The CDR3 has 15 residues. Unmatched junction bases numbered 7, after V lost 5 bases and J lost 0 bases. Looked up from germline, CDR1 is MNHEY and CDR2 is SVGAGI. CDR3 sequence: CASSTRQGFSYEQYF. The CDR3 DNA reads TGTGCCAGCAGTACACGACAGGGCTTCTCCTACGAGCAGTACTTC.

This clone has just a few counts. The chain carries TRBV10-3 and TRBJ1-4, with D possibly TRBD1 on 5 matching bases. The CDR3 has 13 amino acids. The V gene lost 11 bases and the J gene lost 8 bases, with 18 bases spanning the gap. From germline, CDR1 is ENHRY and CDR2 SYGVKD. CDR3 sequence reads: CASRASLEEKLFF. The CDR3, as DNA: TGTGCCTCCAGGGCCAGTTTGGAGGAAAAACTGTTTTTT.

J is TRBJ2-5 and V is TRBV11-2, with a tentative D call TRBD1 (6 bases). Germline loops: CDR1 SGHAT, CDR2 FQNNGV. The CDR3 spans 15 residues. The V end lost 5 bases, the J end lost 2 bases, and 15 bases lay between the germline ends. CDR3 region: CASSNWAGVQETQYF. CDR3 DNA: TGTGCCAGCAGCAACTGGGCAGGGGTGCAAGAGACCCAGTACTTC. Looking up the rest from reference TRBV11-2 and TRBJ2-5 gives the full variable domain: EAGVAQSPRYKIIEKRQSVAFWCNPISGHATLYWYQQILGQGPKLLIQFQNNGVVDDSQLPKDRFSAERLKGVDSTLKIQPAKLEDSAVYLCASSNWAGVQETQYFGPGTRLLVL.

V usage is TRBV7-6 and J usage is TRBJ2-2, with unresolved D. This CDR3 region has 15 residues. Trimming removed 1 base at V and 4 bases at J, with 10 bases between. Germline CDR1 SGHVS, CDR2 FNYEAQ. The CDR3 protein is CASSLGTESTGELFF. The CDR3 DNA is TGTGCCAGCAGCTTAGGTACAGAAAGCACCGGGGAGCTGTTTTTT.

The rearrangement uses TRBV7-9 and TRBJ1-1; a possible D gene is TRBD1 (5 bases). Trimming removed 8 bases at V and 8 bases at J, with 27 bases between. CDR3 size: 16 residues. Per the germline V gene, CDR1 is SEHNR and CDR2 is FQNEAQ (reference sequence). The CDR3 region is CASELRATARHGEAFF. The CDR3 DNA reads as TGTGCCAGCGAATTAAGGGCGACAGCGCGACATGGCGAAGCTTTCTTT.

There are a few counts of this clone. The CDR3 region is CASSPDGAYEQYF. The CDR3 region has the DNA TGCGCCAGCAGCCCGGACGGGGCCTACGAGCAGTACTTC. V and J are TRBV5-1 and TRBJ2-7; D perhaps matches TRBD2 (5 bases). The germline gives CDR1 SGHRS, CDR2 YFSETQ. Trimming removed 4 bases at V and 2 bases at J, with 10 bases between. The CDR3 runs to 13 residues.